The TCR beta chain described here comes from a study of cytomegalovirus exposure and HLA in healthy donors. This clone was seen a few times. This CDR3 comprises 14 residues. Trimming removed 5 bases from V and 4 bases from J, with 14 bases in between. The germline V gene has CDR1 SGHTA and CDR2 FQGNSA. With 60 Vbeta and 13 Jbeta primers, the PCR was carried out. Repertoires were generated with immunoSEQ multiplex PCR, while TCRdb's copy carries only in-frame clones and drops some. Here the sample spans some 150,000 clones, approximately 82% being singletons. What was sequenced was PBMCs. The TCR sequence derives from a woman between 40 and 50 years old in good health and CMV-seronegative. This chain uses TRBV7-2 with TRBJ1-2; D possibly corresponds to TRBD1 (6 bases). The CDR3 DNA is TGTGCCAGCAGCCCTGCCCCGGACAGCTATGGCTACACCTTC. This translates into CASSPAPDSYGYTF.